One sample yielded the 19 T cell receptor beta chains listed below, sequenced in a study of tumor-infiltrating lymphocytes in primary liver carcinoma. Both RNA and DNA were isolated together from about 21-30 mg of bulk tissue that had not been sorted. A primer in the constant region served to generate TCR beta cDNA from 450 to 600 ng of total RNA. It was through three nested multiplex PCR rounds of slightly modified ARM-PCR that TCR beta libraries arose. TRBV1-TRBV30 forward and Cbeta reverse primers drove the first two roughly 10-cycle rounds. TCRdb re-called the multiplex PCR reads with MiXCR, one entry per CDR3 protein. The sample consists of some 95,000 distinct CDR3 sequences, 68% of them appearing once. The specimen was tumor-adjacent normal liver tissue. All receptors derive from a man aged 40-49 years with primary liver carcinoma and hepatitis B virus infection.

Turning to this clonotype: This CDR3 fails to terminate in the conserved phenylalanine or tryptophan, so it likely reflects a read error. The chain carries TRBV29-1 and TRBJ1-1; D is possibly TRBD1 (6 bases). The CDR3 is 14 amino acids. V lost 4 bases, J lost 3 bases, and 15 bases lay in between. Germline V gene sequence: CDR1 SQVTM, CDR2 ANQGSEA. The CDR3 nucleotides read TGCAGCGTTGCGCGGGGGCCGGATGACACTGAAGCTTTCTCT. Amino acid sequence: CSVARGPDDTEAFS.

This clonotype was counted a single time. The CDR3 ends on some other residue instead of the conserved phenylalanine or tryptophan, so this is likely a read error. This chain joins TRBV25-1 and TRBJ2-1; tentatively, D is TRBD2 (7 bases). CDR1 and CDR2 (germline): MGHDK, SYGVNS. The CDR3 is 14 residues long. V dropped 5 bases and J dropped 10 bases, with 18 bases sitting between them. CDR3 in amino acids: CASSPYGGGSEQFI. In DNA form, the CDR3 reads TGTGCCAGCAGTCCCTACGGGGGCGGGAGCGAGCAGTTCATC.

This clonotype was observed at least ten times. The chain is built from TRBV6-1 and TRBJ1-5; TRBD1 aligns across 7 bases. The CDR3 has 14 amino acids. CDR1 MNHNS and CDR2 SASEGT come from the germline V gene. Trimming took 2 bases from V and 5 from J; bases not matched to a gene: 3. In DNA form, the CDR3 reads TGTGCCAGCAGTGAAAGAGGACAGGATCAGCCCCAGCATTTT. It encodes CASSERGQDQPQHF.

Turning to this clonotype: Mismatch with germline at one junction end may stem from a read error. The chain has TRBV4-1 and TRBJ2-1; D not certain. The CDR3 is made up of 12 amino acids. CDR1 is MGHRA and CDR2 is YSYEKL in the germline V gene. The CDR3 loop reads CASSQENNKQSF. CDR3 nucleotides: TGCGCCAGCAGCCAAGAGAACAATAAGCAGTCCTTC.

This clonotype was counted many times. The chain combines TRBV10-3 with TRBJ2-2, with 9 bases that match TRBD2. Germline CDR1 ENHRY, CDR2 SYGVKD. The V gene end was trimmed by 3 bases and the J gene end by 4 bases; junction bases not matched to a gene: 18. This CDR3 contains 20 residues. CDR3: CAISETGTSHFQGSTGELFF. The DNA for the CDR3 is TGTGCCATCAGTGAAACCGGGACTAGCCATTTCCAGGGGTCCACCGGGGAGCTGTTTTTT.

This clonotype showed up just once. The CDR3 carries no conserved terminal phenylalanine or tryptophan, so it likely arises from a read error. The DNA for the CDR3 is TGTGCCAGCAGCCCCGAAGCGGGATCAAGCTCCTACAATGAGCAGTTCTCC. Translating gives CASSPEAGSSSYNEQFS. This chain connects TRBV5-4 to TRBJ2-1, with 7 bases lining up with TRBD2. The CDR3 runs to 17 residues. J lost 0 bases, V lost 4 bases, and 10 bases had no gene match. CDR1 SGHNT and CDR2 YYREEE come from the germline V gene (reference sequence).

Relative to its sample, this clonotype is medium-sized (0.01 to 0.1%). The chain recombines TRBV4-1 with TRBJ1-5; TRBD1 might be the D (5 bases). Germline V gene data show CDR1 as MGHRA and CDR2 as YSYEKL. The CDR3 has 15 amino acids. V lost 4 bases, J lost 7 bases, and 17 bases lay in between. The CDR3 region is CASSRGGGDGQPQHF. In nucleotides, the CDR3 is TGCGCCAGCAGCCGAGGAGGAGGGGACGGCCAGCCCCAGCATTTT.

On this clonotype itself: Since a much larger clone is just one base distant, this may be a read error. This chain joins TRBV5-6 and TRBJ1-1; tentative D call: TRBD1 (6 bases). The germline gives CDR1 SGHDT, CDR2 YYEEEE. CDR3 length: 13 amino acids. The CDR3 reads CASRPTGRTEASF. DNA of the CDR3: TGTGCCAGCAGGCCAACAGGGAGAACTGAAGCTTCCTTT.

Note on this clonotype: Being one base from a much bigger clone, this may be a read error. This chain uses TRBV6-2 or TRBV6-3 with TRBJ1-1, with no clear D. The CDR3 is 13 residues long. Germline loops: CDR1 MNHEY, CDR2 SVGEGT. The CDR3 spells CASSYTVGTETFF. CDR3 nucleotides: TGTGCCAGCAGTTACACGGTGGGTACTGAAACTTTCTTT.

This clonotype was seen once. The junction departs from the called germline gene at one end, perhaps through a read error. V gene TRBV29-1 combines with J gene TRBJ2-7; a weak D match, TRBD1 (5 bases). This CDR3 contains 11 residues. The germline V gene has CDR1 SQVTM and CDR2 ANQGSEA. CDR3 residues: CRVVGDIEQYF. The CDR3 DNA reads as TGTAGAGTTGTAGGGGATATCGAGCAGTACTTC.

This clonotype appeared a single time. The chain links TRBV6-1 to TRBJ2-7; either TRBD1 or TRBD2 may fit D (5 bases each). Trimming shortened V by 8 bases and J by 3 bases, and 14 bases separated the two germline ends. Looked up from germline, CDR1 is MNHNS and CDR2 is SASEGT. This CDR3 has 13 amino acids. CDR3 nucleotides: TGTGCCAGCTGCCGGGACGGATACTACGAGCAGTACTTC. Its protein is CASCRDGYYEQYF.

This chain connects TRBV5-4 to TRBJ2-7; 8 nucleotides align to TRBD2. V lost 7 bases, J lost 0 bases, and 6 bases stayed unmatched. The CDR3 runs 14 residues. CDR1 is SGHNT, CDR2 YYREEE, per germline (reference sequence). The chain's CDR3 is CASGIAGPSYEQYF. CDR3 sequence (DNA): TGTGCCAGCGGTATAGCGGGGCCCTCCTACGAGCAGTACTTC.

This clonotype has ten or more counts. This chain joins TRBV7-9 and TRBJ1-2; D unresolved. Germline V gene sequence: CDR1 SEHNR, CDR2 FQNEAQ (reference sequence). V was trimmed by 4 bases and J by 9 bases, leaving 15 bases between them. This CDR3 is built from 13 residues. The CDR3, as DNA: TGTGCCAGCAGCTCTACAGATGCACGGAGCTACACCTTC. Translating it yields CASSSTDARSYTF.

A note on this clonotype: Possible read error: a much larger clone is one base away. Here the CDR3 DNA reads TGTGGCAGCAGCTTGGTTGGCAGGAACACCGGGGAGCTGTTTTTT. Its translation is CGSSLVGRNTGELFF. J is TRBJ2-2 and V is TRBV5-6; D remains unclear. CDR1 SGHDT and CDR2 YYEEEE come from the germline V gene. CDR3 length: 15 amino acids.

This clonotype was counted at least ten times. This chain connects TRBV11-2 to TRBJ2-7; D perhaps matches TRBD2 (6 bases). This CDR3 has 16 amino acids. Germline V lookup: CDR1 SGHAT, CDR2 FQNNGV. With 0 bases removed from V and 3 bases from J, the gap between germline ends came to 15 bases. The CDR3 bases are TGTGCCAGCAGCTTAGATCCGGGGGACGGTATCTACGAGCAGTACTTC. Encoded protein: CASSLDPGDGIYEQYF.

This clonotype was counted ten times or more. This chain uses TRBV29-1 with TRBJ2-5, with 10 bases aligning to TRBD2. The CDR3 extends over 13 amino acids. The germline V gene has CDR1 SQVTM and CDR2 ANQGSEA. The ends lost 5 bases at V and 4 bases at J; junction bases unmatched: 4. For the CDR3, the DNA is TGCAGCGTTCCTGGACTAGCGGTAGAGACCCAGTACTTC. Translated, it gives CSVPGLAVETQYF.

Worth noting for this clonotype: The junction does not match germline at one end; this may be a read error. The CDR3 nucleotides are TGTACCAGCGGCAGGCATGTCTCTGGAAACACCATATATTTT. Protein sequence: CTSGRHVSGNTIYF. This chain links TRBV6-5 with TRBJ1-3, with D unclear. This CDR3 is 14 amino acids long. CDR1 and CDR2 (germline): MNHEY, SVGAGI.

This clonotype came up many times. The chain carries TRBV6-1 and TRBJ1-6, with 11 bases identical to TRBD1. Losses at the gene ends were 7 bases for V and 1 base for J; bases not matched to a gene: 6. Germline lookup yields CDR1 MNHNS and CDR2 SASEGT. The CDR3 contains 17 residues. CDR3 DNA: TGTGCCAGCAACCGGGACAGGGGGACGTCCTATAATTCACCCCTCCACTTT. Amino acids: CASNRDRGTSYNSPLHF.

Concerning this clonotype: A read error is possible here, since a much larger clone lies one base away. This sequence joins TRBV29-1 and TRBJ2-5, with 7 bases that match TRBD2. The CDR3 runs 12 residues. The V gene's germline CDR1 is SQVTM and CDR2 ANQGSEA. With V trimmed by 8 bases and J by 4 bases, 7 bases remained unmatched. Here the CDR3 DNA reads TGCAGCATTCCGTGGGGGGGAGAGACCCAGTACTTC. Residues: CSIPWGGETQYF.